Shown below are 15 T cell receptor beta chains from a single sample sequenced in a study of cytomegalovirus exposure and HLA in healthy donors. The PCR contained 60 Vbeta and 13 Jbeta primers. Using immunoSEQ multiplex PCR, the repertoire was profiled, and TCRdb retains in-frame clones only, with some absent. This sample has fewer than 200,000 clones, with roughly 81% found just once. Specimen: PBMCs. These receptors were collected from a woman aged 45-65 years in good health and CMV-seronegative.

This clone appeared a single time. The chain is built from TRBV7-8 and TRBJ2-7; TRBD1 is a possible D gene (6 bases). The germline CDR1 and CDR2 sequences are SGHVS and FQNEAQ. The CDR3 runs to 13 residues. With 3 bases removed from V and 7 bases from J, the gap between germline ends came to 13 bases. The CDR3 sequence: CASSFMGAGEQYF. For the CDR3, the DNA is TGTGCCAGCAGCTTCATGGGGGCAGGAGAGCAGTACTTC.

V gene TRBV15 combines with J gene TRBJ1-5; D is ambiguous. Trimming removed 5 bases from V and 11 bases from J, with 16 bases in between. The CDR3 is 13 residues long. The germline V gene encodes CDR1 LNHNV and CDR2 YYDKDF (reference sequence). The CDR3 DNA sequence: TGTGCCACCAGCGTAGAAAGCGGTGAATCCCAGCATTTT. Protein sequence: CATSVESGESQHF.

The J gene is TRBJ1-2, the V gene TRBV11-2, with D perhaps matching TRBD1 (5 bases). Germline V gene data show CDR1 as SGHAT and CDR2 as FQNNGV. This CDR3 contains 14 residues. The V end lost 4 bases, the J end lost 0 bases, and 9 bases lay between the germline ends. The CDR3 region has the DNA TGTGCCAGCAGCTCCGCAGGGTCTAACTATGGCTACACCTTC. Residues: CASSSAGSNYGYTF.

The chain carries TRBV18 and TRBJ1-1; D might be TRBD1 (5 bases). The CDR3 consists of 15 residues. Germline V gene data show CDR1 as KGHSH and CDR2 as LQKENI. The V end was cut by 0 bases, the J end by 5 bases, with 13 bases between. The chain's CDR3 is CASSPPGGSTTEAFF. CDR3 sequence (DNA): TGTGCCAGCTCACCACCCGGGGGAAGTACGACTGAAGCTTTCTTT.

The chain recombines TRBV5-4 with TRBJ2-7; TRBD2 matches 7 bases. CDR3 length: 13 residues. The germline gives CDR1 SGHNT, CDR2 YYREEE (reference sequence). V dropped 0 bases and J dropped 6; count of bases not matched to a gene: 3. CDR3 residues: CASSLGGEGEQYF. CDR3 DNA sequence: TGTGCCAGCAGCTTGGGTGGGGAGGGCGAGCAGTACTTC.

CDR3 coding DNA: TGTGCCAGCAGCTTAGGCGTCAGGGGGGACGAGCAGTACTTC. Translated: CASSLGVRGDEQYF. This chain uses TRBV13 with TRBJ2-7; D might be TRBD1 (7 bases). The V end was cut by 0 bases, the J end by 5 bases, with 11 bases between. CDR1 is PRHDT and CDR2 is FYEKMQ in the germline V gene (reference sequence). The CDR3 is made up of 14 amino acids. Full variable domain (outside the CDR3, taken from reference TRBV13 and TRBJ2-7): AAGVIQSPRHLIKEKRETATLKCYPIPRHDTVYWYQQGPGQDPQFLISFYEKMQSDKGSIPDRFSAQQFSDYHSELNMSSLELGDSALYFCASSLGVRGDEQYFGPGTRLTVT.

V is TRBV11-2 and J is TRBJ2-1; perhaps TRBD1 as D (6 bases). The CDR3 has 14 residues. Trimming removed 5 bases from V and 7 bases from J, with 15 bases in between. Germline V gene sequence: CDR1 SGHAT, CDR2 FQNNGV. The CDR3 reads CASSVQGFGNEQFF. The CDR3 DNA reads as TGTGCCAGCAGCGTACAGGGATTTGGTAATGAGCAGTTCTTC.

The chain joins TRBV6-1 to TRBJ1-5; TRBD1 agrees at 9 bases. Looked up from germline, CDR1 is MNHNS and CDR2 is SASEGT. V lost 9 bases to trimming and J lost 7 bases; unmatched junction nucleotides: 13. The CDR3 is 15 residues long. CDR3 residues: CASGYIQGAQQPQHF. The CDR3, as DNA: TGTGCCAGTGGTTATATACAGGGGGCCCAACAGCCCCAGCATTTT.

The rearrangement links TRBV7-9 to TRBJ2-2; 8 bases are a match to TRBD1. Germline assignment: CDR1 SEHNR and CDR2 FQNEAQ (reference sequence). Unmatched junction bases numbered 3, after V lost 2 bases and J lost 7 bases. The length of the CDR3 is 14 residues. The CDR3 sequence is CASSLQGADGELFF. The CDR3 coding sequence is TGTGCCAGCAGCTTACAGGGGGCGGACGGGGAGCTGTTTTTT.

This rearrangement joins TRBV6-5 to TRBJ2-7, with TRBD2 matching over 8 bases. This CDR3 has 15 residues. CDR1 is MNHEY and CDR2 is SVGAGI in the germline V gene. V dropped 2 bases and J dropped 3; count of bases not matched to a gene: 6. CDR3 DNA: TGTGCCAGCAGTTACGAACTAGCGGAGAGCTACGAGCAGTACTTC. Amino acids: CASSYELAESYEQYF.

CDR3 DNA: TGTGCCTGGAGTGTACTGAATGAGCAGTTCTTC. Its translation: CAWSVLNEQFF. This chain uses TRBV30 with TRBJ2-1; the D is unclear. V shed 0 bases and J shed 7 bases, with 4 bases lying between them. There are 11 residues in the CDR3. Germline CDR1 and CDR2: GTSNPN and SVGIG (reference sequence).

The V gene is TRBV6-5, the J gene TRBJ2-7; 9 bases line up with TRBD2. Germline V gene sequence: CDR1 MNHEY, CDR2 SVGAGI. CDR3 length: 15 residues. The V gene end was trimmed by 5 bases and the J gene end by 5 bases; junction bases not matched to a gene: 10. The CDR3 nucleotides are TGTGCCAGCAGTGCAAACAGCGGGGGGTTCGACGAGCAGTACTTC. This gives the protein CASSANSGGFDEQYF.

This clone was picked up one time. The chain has TRBV4-2 and TRBJ2-1; 10 bases agree with TRBD2. The ends lost 1 base at V and 6 bases at J; junction bases unmatched: 3. CDR3 length: 15 residues. Per germline, CDR1 LGHNA and CDR2 YNFKEQ. The CDR3 nucleotides are TGTGCCAGCAGCCAAGGGCTAGCGGGGGTCAATGAGCAGTTCTTC. Translation gives CASSQGLAGVNEQFF.

The chain employs TRBV11-3 and TRBJ1-1; D uncertain. The CDR3 contains 13 residues. Trimming took 7 bases from V and 1 from J, leaving 10 bases between them. Germline V gene data show CDR1 as SGHNT and CDR2 as YENEEA. The DNA for the CDR3 is TGTGCCAGCAAACCCTCGGGGAACACTGAAGCTTTCTTT. The encoded protein is CASKPSGNTEAFF.

The V gene is TRBV10-1, the J gene TRBJ1-6; TRBD1 matches at 7 bases. V lost 6 bases and J lost 0; bases outside the gene matches: 2. This CDR3 has 15 amino acids. The V gene's germline CDR1 is WNHNN and CDR2 SYGVQD (reference sequence). CDR3 coding DNA: TGCGCCAGCAGGGGACAGAGCTCCTATAATTCACCCCTCCACTTT. Protein product: CASRGQSSYNSPLHF.